This passage covers 28 T cell receptor beta chains from one sample sequenced in a study of human T cells and chemical hapten exposure. Noted time point: patch test 3, about 24 weeks after DPC sensitization. As for treatment: therapeutic diphenylcyclopropenone sensitization with weekly scalp DPC. TCRdb re-called the RACE reads through MiXCR, storing one row per CDR3 protein. Among 70,000 to 90,000 distinct CDR3 sequences listed, about 10% were seen once. This specimen was whole blood, taken in connection with sensitization to the hapten diphenylcyclopropenone (DPC). The receptors derive from a woman in her 50s with alopecia areata. Some clones in this sample may be carry-over from other donors' samples.

This clonotype was detected many times. This chain uses TRBV28 with TRBJ2-5; D unclear. Trimming took off 3 bases at V and 2 bases at J, with 13 bases between the two ends. This CDR3 is 15 amino acids long. Looked up from germline, CDR1 is MDHEN and CDR2 is SYDVKM. CDR3 sequence reads: CASSFGSIRQETQYF. The DNA of the CDR3 is TGTGCCAGCAGTTTTGGATCAATCCGTCAAGAGACCCAGTACTTC.

This clonotype was counted only a few times. This chain connects TRBV7-2 to TRBJ2-1; 7 bases are shared with TRBD2. The germline gives CDR1 SGHTA, CDR2 FQGNSA. This CDR3 has 15 amino acids. The junction had 8 bases not matched to a gene; V was cut back by 0 bases and J by 9 bases. In DNA, the CDR3 is TGTGCCAGCAGCTTAGCTTCAGCGGGGACTCGTGAGCAGTTCTTC. Its translation is CASSLASAGTREQFF.

This clonotype was observed many times. The chain uses TRBV20-1 and TRBJ2-2; D is perhaps TRBD1 or TRBD2 (6 bases each). The germline V gene encodes CDR1 DFQATT and CDR2 SNEGSKA (reference sequence). Trimming took off 3 bases at V and 3 bases at J, with 11 bases between the two ends. CDR3 length: 14 amino acids. Written as DNA, the CDR3 is TGCAGTGCTAGGACGGGGGCGCACACCGGGGAGCTGTTTTTT. Its protein is CSARTGAHTGELFF.

The chain carries TRBV24-1 and TRBJ2-1; D call uncertain. This CDR3 is built from 13 residues. CDR1 and CDR2 from the germline V gene are KGHDR and SFDVKD. V dropped 4 bases and J dropped 1 base, with 4 bases sitting between them. The CDR3 sequence: CATSDYSYNEQFF. CDR3 in DNA: TGTGCCACCAGTGACTATTCCTACAATGAGCAGTTCTTC.

This chain connects TRBV6-6 to TRBJ2-7; D is undetermined. The CDR3 is made up of 15 amino acids. Germline values: CDR1 MNHNY, CDR2 SVGAGI (reference sequence). Trimming took off 7 bases at V and 5 bases at J, with 21 bases between the two ends. The CDR3 DNA follows: TGTGCCAGCATGCTATCGGACCTTCGGCCCCACGAGCAGTACTTC. Translation gives CASMLSDLRPHEQYF.

Ten or more counts support this clonotype. The CDR3: CASSQARGPHEQYF. The CDR3 DNA is TGCGCCAGCAGCCAAGCCAGGGGGCCCCACGAGCAGTACTTC. This chain joins TRBV4-3 and TRBJ2-7; 8 bases map to TRBD1. Germline assignment: CDR1 LGHNA and CDR2 YSLEER. V trimming: 1 base; J trimming: 5 bases; junction bases outside the gene matches: 4. The CDR3 is made up of 14 amino acids.

The chain recombines TRBV6-6 with TRBJ2-1; D remains ambiguous. This CDR3 region has 12 residues. The ends were cut back, 8 bases at V and 10 bases at J, with 15 bases in the middle. Germline lookup yields CDR1 MNHNY and CDR2 SVGAGI (reference sequence). The CDR3 spells CASGPQPGEQFF. The CDR3 DNA reads as TGTGCCAGCGGCCCCCAGCCGGGCGAGCAGTTCTTC.

The DNA of the CDR3 is TGTGCCAGCAGCTTGGCCGGAGGGGGTCGGTACACCGGGGAGCTGTTTTTT. It codes for CASSLAGGGRYTGELFF. The rearrangement uses TRBV5-4 and TRBJ2-2; D may correspond to TRBD1 or TRBD2 (6 bases each). Between the trimmed V and J ends, which lost 0 bases and 3 bases, there was a span of 15 bases. Looked up from germline, CDR1 is SGHNT and CDR2 is YYREEE (reference sequence). This CDR3 has 17 amino acids.

This clonotype has only a few counts. The chain carries TRBV3-1 and TRBJ2-7, with 11 nucleotides matching TRBD2. Germline V gives CDR1 LGHDT, CDR2 YNNKEL (reference sequence). The CDR3 is made up of 16 amino acids. With V trimmed by 0 bases and J by 6 bases, 7 bases remained unmatched. CDR3 nucleotide sequence: TGTGCCAGCAGCCAAGATGGAGTAGCGGGAGGGTCCGAGCAGTACTTC. Translated, it gives CASSQDGVAGGSEQYF.

This clonotype has at least ten counts. CDR3 sequence reads: CASSLDLAGYGQFF. CDR3 nucleotides: TGTGCCAGCAGCTTAGATCTAGCGGGATATGGGCAGTTCTTC. The chain is built from TRBV7-2 and TRBJ2-1; TRBD2 matches 9 bases. Germline CDR1 reads SGHTA; CDR2 reads FQGNSA. The junction had 7 bases not matched to a gene; V was cut back by 1 base and J by 12 bases. The CDR3 covers 14 residues.

In this sample, this clonotype turned up many times. This chain joins TRBV20-1 and TRBJ2-2; TRBD2 matches at 10 bases. This CDR3 is 15 amino acids long. Germline CDR1 is DFQATT and CDR2 is SNEGSKA (reference sequence). J was trimmed by 4 bases and V by 3 bases; bases with no gene match: 5. CDR3 nucleotide sequence: TGCAGTGCTAGCGCTAGCGGGGGCATCACCGGGGAGCTGTTTTTT. This sequence encodes CSASASGGITGELFF.

This clonotype was counted at least ten times. The chain combines TRBV20-1 with TRBJ2-2; TRBD1 agrees at 11 bases. Losses at the gene ends were 5 bases for V and 5 bases for J; bases not matched to a gene: 7. Germline assignment: CDR1 DFQATT and CDR2 SNEGSKA (reference sequence). The CDR3 has 15 amino acids. CDR3 region: CSAPGQGARTGELFF. The CDR3 nucleotides are TGCAGTGCTCCCGGACAGGGGGCAAGGACCGGGGAGCTGTTTTTT.

This clonotype came up many times. This chain connects TRBV10-3 to TRBJ2-3, with TRBD2 matching over 11 bases. Germline loops: CDR1 ENHRY, CDR2 SYGVKD. The CDR3 is 16 residues long. Trimming at V came to 6 bases and at J to 4 bases, leaving 9 bases not matched to a gene. The CDR3 DNA follows: TGTGCCATCAGGTCCTTGGCTAGCGGGAGGTCAGATACGCAGTATTTT. Protein sequence: CAIRSLASGRSDTQYF.

In the case of this clonotype: Just one base apart from a much larger clone, this may be a read error. J is TRBJ2-1 and V is TRBV6-1, with 7 bases lining up with TRBD2. Losses at the gene ends were 6 bases for V and 6 bases for J; bases not matched to a gene: 23. This CDR3 contains 19 residues. The germline V gene encodes CDR1 MNHNS and CDR2 SASEGT. The CDR3 protein is CASSRNRASGKRSGNEQFF. The DNA for the CDR3 is TGTGCCAGCAGCCGAAACCGGGCCAGCGGGAAAAGGTCGGGCAATGAGCAGTTCTTC.

Ten or more counts support this clonotype. This sequence joins TRBV18 and TRBJ2-2, with a tentative D call TRBD2 (5 bases). The V gene lost 4 bases and the J gene lost 8 bases, with 11 bases spanning the gap. Germline V CDR1 and CDR2: KGHSH, LQKENI. This CDR3 contains 13 residues. The CDR3, as DNA: TGTGCCAGCTCACAAAGCGGCGGTGGGGAGCTGTTTTTT. Translating it yields CASSQSGGGELFF.

This clonotype was recorded a few times. The rearrangement joins TRBV20-1 to TRBJ1-1, with a tentative D call TRBD1 (6 bases). The CDR3 has 13 amino acids. Trimming left V 5 bases short and J 0 bases short, with 10 bases between. Germline values: CDR1 DFQATT, CDR2 SNEGSKA (reference sequence). The CDR3 DNA is TGCAGTGCTTATGGACAGATGAACACTGAAGCTTTCTTT. It translates to CSAYGQMNTEAFF.

This clonotype was detected many times. This sequence joins TRBV27 and TRBJ2-1, with 10 bases that match TRBD2. Germline V gene data show CDR1 as MNHEY and CDR2 as SMNVEV (reference sequence). After removal of 4 bases from V and 6 bases from J, the junction contained 9 bases not matched to a gene. The length of the CDR3 is 16 residues. CDR3 bases: TGTGCCAGCAGTTCCTTGAGCGGGAGGGGACGCAATGAGCAGTTCTTC. As protein: CASSSLSGRGRNEQFF.

In this sample, this clonotype turned up many times. The V gene is TRBV29-1, the J gene TRBJ2-1; no definite D call. Deletions cut 4 bases from V and 6 bases from J, with 7 bases between. CDR1 is SQVTM, CDR2 ANQGSEA, per germline. CDR3 size: 11 residues. The CDR3 DNA is TGCAGCGTTGCGGTTTCCAATGAGCAGTTCTTC. This translates into CSVAVSNEQFF.

This clonotype was observed at least ten times. The gene calls are TRBV20-1 and TRBJ1-2, with D possibly matching TRBD1 (5 bases). V was cut by 6 bases and J by 7 bases, with 18 bases left in between. The CDR3 consists of 13 residues. Germline V CDR1 and CDR2: DFQATT, SNEGSKA (reference sequence). DNA of the CDR3: TGCAGTGCCCAACCGATCGCCGGGACTGGCTACACCTTC. Protein product: CSAQPIAGTGYTF.

This clonotype was seen repeatedly, ten times or more. CDR3 sequence (DNA): TGTGCCAGCAGACGGTCTGAGGTCACCGGGGAGCTGTTTTTT. It translates to CASRRSEVTGELFF. The rearrangement uses TRBV2 and TRBJ2-2; D gene ambiguous. Germline CDR1 is SNHLY and CDR2 is FYNNEI. Trimming cost V 6 bases and J 4 bases, with 12 bases left between them. The CDR3 contains 14 residues.

V and J are TRBV28 and TRBJ2-3; TRBD2 aligns across 12 bases. The ends lost 4 bases at V and 3 bases at J; junction bases unmatched: 8. This CDR3 has 17 amino acids. Germline CDR1 MDHEN, CDR2 SYDVKM. The CDR3 sequence: CASSSDPGTSGTDTQYF. CDR3 in DNA: TGTGCCAGCAGTTCAGACCCCGGGACTAGCGGGACAGATACGCAGTATTTT.

This clonotype was seen a few times. The chain uses TRBV6-2 or TRBV6-3 and TRBJ2-5, with D maybe TRBD1 (6 bases). V dropped 5 bases and J dropped 5 bases, with 15 bases sitting between them. The CDR3 runs 14 residues. Germline assignment: CDR1 MNHEY and CDR2 SVGEGT. The CDR3 protein is CASSRVGQRETQYF. The DNA of the CDR3 is TGTGCCAGCAGTCGAGTCGGACAGCGGGAGACCCAGTACTTC.

This clonotype was found many times. Sequence at one end of the junction differs from germline and may be a read error. V usage is TRBV29-1 and J usage is TRBJ2-1; unclear D gene. In germline, CDR1 is SQVTM, CDR2 ANQGSEA. The CDR3 sequence is 8 residues long. The CDR3: CSVERHRF. CDR3 bases: TGCAGCGTTGAAAGGCACAGATTC.

This clonotype came up a few times. V usage is TRBV20-1 and J usage is TRBJ2-7; TRBD2 might be the D (6 bases). The length of the CDR3 is 14 residues. CDR1 is DFQATT, CDR2 SNEGSKA, per germline (reference sequence). Trimming pared 6 bases from V and 0 bases from J, leaving 15 bases between. The CDR3 here is CSAPRLESSYEQYF. Here the CDR3 DNA reads TGCAGTGCCCCACGACTAGAAAGCTCCTACGAGCAGTACTTC.

The table lists this clonotype with a few counts. V usage is TRBV10-1 and J usage is TRBJ2-5, with D perhaps TRBD1 or TRBD2 (5 bases each). This CDR3 is built from 12 residues. CDR1 and CDR2 (germline): WNHNN, SYGVQD (reference sequence). V shed 0 bases and J shed 7 bases, with 6 bases lying between them. CDR3 amino acids: CASSESGGTQYF. The CDR3 DNA is TGCGCCAGCAGTGAGTCTGGGGGGACCCAGTACTTC.

This clonotype was counted ten times or more. The rearrangement uses TRBV19 and TRBJ1-1; D perhaps matches TRBD1 (5 bases). This CDR3 is 14 amino acids long. With 5 bases removed from V and 11 bases from J, the gap between germline ends came to 21 bases. Germline CDR1 LNHDA, CDR2 SQIVND (reference sequence). CDR3 DNA: TGTGCCAGTAGTTCCCGGGACCCCTCCCGACAGGCTTTCTTT. The encoded protein is CASSSRDPSRQAFF.

This clonotype was seen ten or more times. This sequence joins TRBV28 and TRBJ1-5; 10 positions agree with TRBD1. Germline CDR1 reads MDHEN; CDR2 reads SYDVKM. The CDR3 contains 16 residues. V trimming: 4 bases; J trimming: 3 bases; junction bases outside the gene matches: 6. The CDR3 here is CASSSGQGGTNQPQHF. Here the CDR3 DNA reads TGTGCCAGCAGTTCAGGACAGGGGGGGACCAATCAGCCCCAGCATTTT.

This clonotype was recorded a few times. The chain links TRBV3-1 to TRBJ2-7; the match to TRBD2 covers 8 bases. The V and J ends lost 1 base and 2 bases, in that order; junction bases with no gene match: 4. The germline V gene has CDR1 LGHDT and CDR2 YNNKEL (reference sequence). The CDR3 is made up of 15 amino acids. The CDR3 nucleotides are TGTGCCAGCAGCCAAGGGTTTAGCGGGACCTACGAGCAGTACTTC. This sequence encodes CASSQGFSGTYEQYF.